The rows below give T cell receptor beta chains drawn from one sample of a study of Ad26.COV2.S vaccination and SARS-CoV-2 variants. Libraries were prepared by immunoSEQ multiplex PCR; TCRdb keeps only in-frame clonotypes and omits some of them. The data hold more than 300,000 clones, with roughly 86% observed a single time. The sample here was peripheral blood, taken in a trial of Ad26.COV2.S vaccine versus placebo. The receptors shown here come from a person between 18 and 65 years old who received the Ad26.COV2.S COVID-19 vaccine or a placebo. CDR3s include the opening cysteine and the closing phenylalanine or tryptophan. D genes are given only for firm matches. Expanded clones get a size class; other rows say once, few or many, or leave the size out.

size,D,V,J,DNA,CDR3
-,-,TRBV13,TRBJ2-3,TGTGCCAGCAGCACCAGGGTAGATCCTTGGTATTTT,CASSTRVDPWYF
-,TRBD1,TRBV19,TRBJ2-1,TGTGCCAGTAGTAAGGCCACCGGGACAGGGAATAATGAGCAGTTCTTC,CASSKATGTGNNEQFF
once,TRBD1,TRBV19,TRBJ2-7,TGTGCCACCCGCCGGGACAGGTTAGGCGAGCAGTACTTC,CATRRDRLGEQYF
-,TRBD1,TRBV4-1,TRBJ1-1,TGCGCCAGCAGCCAAGAGGCAGGGGGCACTGAAGCTTTCTTT,CASSQEAGGTEAFF
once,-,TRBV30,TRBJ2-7,TGTGCCTGGAGTGTAGGCCGCACCTACGAGCAGTACTTC,CAWSVGRTYEQYF
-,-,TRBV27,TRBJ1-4,TGTGCCAGCAGTTGGGGTGGGCTATCTAATGAAAAACTGTTTTTT,CASSWGGLSNEKLFF
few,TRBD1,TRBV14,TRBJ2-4,TGTGCCAGCAGCCAAGGACAGGGGGCTGGAAACATTCAGTACTTC,CASSQGQGAGNIQYF
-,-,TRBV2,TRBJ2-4,TGTGCCAGCAGTGAGAGGGACATTCAGTACTTC,CASSERDIQYF
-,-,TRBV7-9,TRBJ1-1,TGTGCCAGCAGCCCCTTCGGGGGGATGAACACTGAAGCTTTCTTT,CASSPFGGMNTEAFF
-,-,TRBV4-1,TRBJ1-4,TGCGCCAGCAGCTTCCGGACCGTAAATGAAAAACTGTTTTTT,CASSFRTVNEKLFF
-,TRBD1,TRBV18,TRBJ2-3,TGTGCCAGCTCACCCGGGCCCAGGGGGCCCCGCACAGATACGCAGTATTTT,CASSPGPRGPRTDTQYF
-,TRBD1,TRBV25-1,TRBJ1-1,TGTGCCAGCAGTGACCCCCGACAGGGGATGATCACTGAAGCTTTCTTT,CASSDPRQGMITEAFF
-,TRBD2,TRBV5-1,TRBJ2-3,TGCGCCAGCAGAAGGACTAGCGGAAGCACAGATACGCAGTATTTT,CASRRTSGSTDTQYF
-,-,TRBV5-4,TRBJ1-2,TGTGCCAGCAGCTTGCCCGGAAACTATGGCTACACCTTC,CASSLPGNYGYTF
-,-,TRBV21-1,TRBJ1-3,TGTGCCAGCAGCAAAGTGACAGGGCCAGGAAACACCATATATTTT,CASSKVTGPGNTIYF
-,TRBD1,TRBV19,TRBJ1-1,TGTGCCAGTAGTCCCTCCGTAGGGGTCCATGGGAACAGGGGAACTGAAGCTTTCTTT,CASSPSVGVHGNRGTEAFF
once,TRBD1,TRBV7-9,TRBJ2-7,TGTGCCAGCAGCTCAGGACAGGCGACCTACGAGCAGTACTTC,CASSSGQATYEQYF
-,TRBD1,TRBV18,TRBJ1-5,TGTGCCAGCTCACTAGGACAGGCACGCAATCAGCCCCAGCATTTT,CASSLGQARNQPQHF
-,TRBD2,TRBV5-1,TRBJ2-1,TGCGCCAGCAGCTTGACTAGCGGGGAGTCCTACAATGAGCAGTTCTTC,CASSLTSGESYNEQFF
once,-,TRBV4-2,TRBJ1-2,TGTGCCAGCAGCCAAGACCGGGGCGGGGGCGCACACTATGGCTACACCTTC,CASSQDRGGGAHYGYTF
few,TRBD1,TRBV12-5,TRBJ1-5,TGTGCTAGTGCCCCGATGGACAGGGGGAACAATCAGCCCCAGCATTTT,CASAPMDRGNNQPQHF
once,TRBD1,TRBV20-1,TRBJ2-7,TGCAGTGCTAGTAGGAGGACAGGTACCTACGAGCAGTACTTC,CSASRRTGTYEQYF
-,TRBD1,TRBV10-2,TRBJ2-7,TGCGCCAGTGGGAGAGTGACAGGGCGCCGCTACGAGCAGTACTTC,CASGRVTGRRYEQYF
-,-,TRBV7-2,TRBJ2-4,TGTGCCGGACCTGTGGCAGGCAAAAACATTCAGTACTTC,CAGPVAGKNIQYF
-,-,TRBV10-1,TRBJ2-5,TGCGCCACTCCCTTTCGGTTCAAGGGGACCCAGTACTTC,CATPFRFKGTQYF
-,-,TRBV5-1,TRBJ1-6,TGCGCCAGCAGCTTACAGGAGAGAGGTTCACCCCTCCACTTT,CASSLQERGSPLHF
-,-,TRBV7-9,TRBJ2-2,TGTGCCAGCGGGACCGGGGAGCTGTTTTTT,CASGTGELFF
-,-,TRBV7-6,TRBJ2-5,TGTGCCAGCAGCTTCATTAGGAAGGAGACCCAGTACTTC,CASSFIRKETQYF
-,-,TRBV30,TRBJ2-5,TGTGCCTGGTTAAGACCAGGGTCCCAAGAGACCCAGTACTTC,CAWLRPGSQETQYF
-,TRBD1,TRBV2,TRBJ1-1,TGTGCCAGCCACAGGGGATCCGACACTGAAGCTTTCTTT,CASHRGSDTEAFF
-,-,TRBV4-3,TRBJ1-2,TGCGCCAGCAGCCCAACCCGGACGGCGTATGGCTACACCTTC,CASSPTRTAYGYTF
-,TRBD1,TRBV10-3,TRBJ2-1,TGTGCCATCAGCGGGACAGGGGGCGGAGATGAGCAGTTCTTC,CAISGTGGGDEQFF
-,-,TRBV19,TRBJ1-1,TGTGCCAGTAGGGTGGGCACTGAAGCTTTCTTT,CASRVGTEAFF
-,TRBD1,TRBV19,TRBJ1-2,TGTGCCAGTAGTAGTGGGACAGGGGGCGACTATGGCTACACCTTC,CASSSGTGGDYGYTF
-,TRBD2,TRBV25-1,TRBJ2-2,TGTGCCAGCAGGGGACTAGCGGGGGCGGGGACCGGGGAGCTGTTTTTT,CASRGLAGAGTGELFF
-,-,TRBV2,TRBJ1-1,TGTGCCAGCAGTGAAGATGGAGGCACTGAAGCTTTCTTT,CASSEDGGTEAFF
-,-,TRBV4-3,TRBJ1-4,TGCGCCAGCAGCCAAGTGATCCGAGAAAATGAAAAACTGTTTTTT,CASSQVIRENEKLFF
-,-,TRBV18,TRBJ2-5,TGTGCCAGCTCTACCACAGGGGAGACCCAGTACTTC,CASSTTGETQYF
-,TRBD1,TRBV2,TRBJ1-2,TGTGCCAGCGGTCTCGGACAGGGAGGGGTATATGGCTACACCTTC,CASGLGQGGVYGYTF
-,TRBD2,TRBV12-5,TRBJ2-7,TGTGCTAGTGGTTTGGTACTAGCGGGGGGTACCGAGCAGTACTTC,CASGLVLAGGTEQYF
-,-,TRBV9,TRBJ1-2,TGTGCCAGCAGCGCAGGACTGAACTATGGCTACACCTTC,CASSAGLNYGYTF
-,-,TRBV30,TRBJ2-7,TGTGCCTGGAGTACGGCGACGCTCCCTTACGAGCAGTACTTC,CAWSTATLPYEQYF
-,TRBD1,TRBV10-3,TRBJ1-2,TGTGCCATCAGTGAGGACAGGGCTCCCTATGGCTACACCTTC,CAISEDRAPYGYTF
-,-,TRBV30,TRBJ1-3,TGTGCCTGGAAACAGCCCCCCTCTGGAAACACCATATATTTT,CAWKQPPSGNTIYF
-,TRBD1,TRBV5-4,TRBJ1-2,TGTGCCAGCAGCCAACAGGGGGCTGACTATGGCTACACCTTC,CASSQQGADYGYTF
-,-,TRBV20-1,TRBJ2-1,TGCAGTGTTGGGAGCCTCAATGAGCAGTTCTTC,CSVGSLNEQFF
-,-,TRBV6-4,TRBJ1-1,TGTGCCAGCAGTGATGGGGGTTCGAACACTGAAGCTTTCTTT,CASSDGGSNTEAFF
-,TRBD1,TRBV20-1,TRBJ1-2,TGCAGTGCTAGTGCCCCTGGACAGGGCCCTGAGGGCTACACCTTC,CSASAPGQGPEGYTF
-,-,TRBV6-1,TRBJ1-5,TGTGCCAGCAGTGAGGTAGCAGGGCATTTAGGTCAGCCCCAGCATTTT,CASSEVAGHLGQPQHF
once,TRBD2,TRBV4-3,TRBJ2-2,TGCGCCAGCAGCCAAGTATGGATTAGCGGGGGTTTTACCGGGGAGCTGTTTTTT,CASSQVWISGGFTGELFF
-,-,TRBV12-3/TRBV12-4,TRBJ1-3,TGTGCCAGCCGTAGTTCGGCTGGAAACACCATATATTTT,CASRSSAGNTIYF
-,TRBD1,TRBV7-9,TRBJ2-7,TGTGCCAGCAGCTTTCCGGGACAGGGCTACGAGCAGTACTTC,CASSFPGQGYEQYF
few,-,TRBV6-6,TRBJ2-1,TGTGCCAGCAGTCTCCAGCGGGACAGGATGAATGAGCAGTTCTTC,CASSLQRDRMNEQFF
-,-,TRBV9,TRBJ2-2,TGTGCCAGCAGCGTAGGTAGTCGTTCCGGGGAGCTGTTTTTT,CASSVGSRSGELFF
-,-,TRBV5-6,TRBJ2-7,TGTGCCAGCAGCCGCCGGGAGTCCTACGAGCAGTACTTC,CASSRRESYEQYF